The source of this T cell receptor beta chain is a study of metastatic and nonmetastatic thyroid tumors (TCRdb year 2020). For context, the study as a whole: Repertoires from peripheral blood and from tumor or nodule tissue samples of malignant and benign thyroid patients were compared.

The library was built by means of PCR. The listed sequencing device is Illumina HiSeq 4000. The TCR beta-chain CDR3 region of each patient was profiled by high-throughput sequencing. The authors processed their data as follows. CDR3 differences across clinicopathological groups were used to build a classifier for discriminating distant-metastatic papillary thyroid cancer patients. The Shannon index was used to assess repertoire diversity, and the Morisita-Horn index was used to assess tumor-blood repertoire similarity. TCRdb took the public reads, trimmed them with fastp at Q25, ran MiXCR for clone calling and kept in-frame beta chains. It is TCRdb's table, rather than the study itself, that gives the V and J calls and clone size. In this sample the table shows about 39,000 clones, about 19% of which occur a single time. Approximately 15% of the sample is taken by the ten largest. V lost 6 bases and J lost 4 bases; the stretch between them is 13 bases long. CDR1 MDHEN and CDR2 SYDVKM were looked up in the germline V gene. The CDR3 numbers 13 residues from cysteine through phenylalanine. Of all the DNA, just the CDR3 is kept, 39 bases in frame from base 1.

Before undergoing thyroid surgery, none of the patients had been given any kind of treatment. Using T-cell receptor beta sequencing, the study looked back at clinical samples from patients collected from the early 2010s to the late 2010s. This clone was detected ten times or more. This clone's antigen is unknown. Per-base qualities were not stored, and no clone one base away is much larger. On the study overall, not on this receptor specifically: In both blood and tumor samples, TCR beta diversity was reported to be significantly higher in malignant tumors than in benign nodules.

Material: tumor tissue. This TCR came from a female donor with papillary thyroid cancer or a benign thyroid nodule (not recorded which). Some clones in this sample may be carry-over from other donors' samples. The chain was built from TRBV28 and TRBJ2-7; the D gene is not confidently resolved. The DNA is as follows: TGTGCCAGCAGCCCCTTGTTGGGGTACGAGCAGTACTTC. This translates into CASSPLLGYEQYF.